The sequence of this TCR beta chain was determined in a study of T cells in women clearing cervical HPV infection. CDR1 is LNHDA, CDR2 SQIVND, per germline (reference sequence). With V trimmed by 4 bases and J by 3 bases, 8 bases remained unmatched. The CDR3 extends over 17 amino acids. Some clones are missing from TCRdb's copy, which holds only in-frame ones; the method was immunoSEQ multiplex PCR. Its listing shows 30,000 or so clones. About this clone: The antigen is undetermined. The read halts 3 residues ahead of the CDR3 end, with the missing end drawn from the germline J gene.

Study results and caveats: It is unknown whether associations predate infection; no effector/memory or HPV-specific sorting.

This chain connects TRBV19 to TRBJ2-1; 11 bases are shared with TRBD2. The source is a woman between 18 and 69 years old with a cervical HPV16 infection that either progressed to CIN3+ or cleared (not recorded which). The material sequenced was blood buffy coat. The DNA read from the CDR3 is TGTGCCAGTAGTACTCAACGAACTAGCGGGAGCTACAATGAG. Translated, it gives CASSTQRTSGSYNE. The CDR3 in full is CASSTQRTSGSYNEQFF.